Below are 2 T cell receptor beta chains sequenced from a single sample in a study of OX40 agonist ivuxolimab in advanced cancers. Assay: immunoSEQ multiplex PCR; the TCRdb copy retains only in-frame clones and omits some. The table has 45,000 to 60,000 clones, more than 75% seen once. Here the sequenced sample was CD4+ or CD8+ T cells sorted from blood, taken in a trial of the OX40 agonist ivuxolimab. The receptors come from an adult with an advanced solid tumor such as melanoma, head and neck, liver or kidney cancer.

The rearrangement uses TRBV5-6 and TRBJ2-7; 10 bases fit TRBD2. The CDR3 runs to 15 residues. J lost 4 bases, V lost 1 base, and 5 bases had no gene match. Germline loops: CDR1 SGHDT, CDR2 YYEEEE. Here the CDR3 DNA reads TGTGCCAGCAGCTTGAGTCTAGCGGGGGAGTACGAGCAGTACTTC. Amino acids: CASSLSLAGEYEQYF.

The rearrangement joins TRBV10-3 to TRBJ2-5, with TRBD1 identical over 7 bases. The CDR3 loop spans 15 amino acids. CDR1 ENHRY and CDR2 SYGVKD come from the germline V gene. Trimming cost V 6 bases and J 2 bases; bases outside gene matches: 9. The CDR3 region is CAISPGRTGQETQYF. DNA for the CDR3: TGTGCCATCAGCCCGGGAAGGACAGGACAAGAGACCCAGTACTTC.